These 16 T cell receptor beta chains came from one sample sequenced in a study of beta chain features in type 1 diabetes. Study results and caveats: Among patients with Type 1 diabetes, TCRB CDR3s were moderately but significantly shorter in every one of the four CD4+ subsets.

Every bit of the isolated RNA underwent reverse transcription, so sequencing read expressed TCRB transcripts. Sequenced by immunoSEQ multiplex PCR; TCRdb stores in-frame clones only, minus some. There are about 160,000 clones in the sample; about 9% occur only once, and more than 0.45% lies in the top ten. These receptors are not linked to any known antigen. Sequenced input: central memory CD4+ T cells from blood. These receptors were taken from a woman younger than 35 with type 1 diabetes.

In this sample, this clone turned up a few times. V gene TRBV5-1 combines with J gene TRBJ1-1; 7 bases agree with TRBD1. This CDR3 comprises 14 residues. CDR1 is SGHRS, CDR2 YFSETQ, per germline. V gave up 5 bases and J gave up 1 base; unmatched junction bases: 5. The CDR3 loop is CASRSGQANTEAFF. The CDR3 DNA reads TGCGCCAGCAGATCTGGACAGGCGAACACTGAAGCTTTCTTT. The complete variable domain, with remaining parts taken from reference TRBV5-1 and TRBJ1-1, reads KAGVTQTPRYLIKTRGQQVTLSCSPISGHRSVSWYQQTPGQGLQFLFEYFSETQRNKGNFPGRFSGRQFSNSRSEMNVSTLELGDSALYLCASRSGQANTEAFFGQGTRLTVV.

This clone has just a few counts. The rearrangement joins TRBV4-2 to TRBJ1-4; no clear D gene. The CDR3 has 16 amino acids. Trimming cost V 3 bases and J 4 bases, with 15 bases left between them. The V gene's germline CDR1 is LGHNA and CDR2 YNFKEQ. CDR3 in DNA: TGTGCCAGCAGCCATGTAAATCCGAGGGATAATGAAAAACTGTTTTTT. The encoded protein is CASSHVNPRDNEKLFF.

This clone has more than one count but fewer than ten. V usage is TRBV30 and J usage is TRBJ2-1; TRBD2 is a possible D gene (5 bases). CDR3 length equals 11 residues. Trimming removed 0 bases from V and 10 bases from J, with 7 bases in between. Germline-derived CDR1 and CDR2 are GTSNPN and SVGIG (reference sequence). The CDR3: CAWSVEGEQFF. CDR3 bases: TGTGCCTGGAGTGTAGAGGGAGAGCAGTTCTTC.

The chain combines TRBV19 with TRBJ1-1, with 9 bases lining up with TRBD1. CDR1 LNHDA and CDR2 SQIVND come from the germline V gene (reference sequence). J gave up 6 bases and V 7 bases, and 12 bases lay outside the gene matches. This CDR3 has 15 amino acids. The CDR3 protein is CASITTRTGASEAFF. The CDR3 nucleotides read TGTGCCAGTATCACTACAAGGACAGGGGCGTCTGAAGCTTTCTTT.

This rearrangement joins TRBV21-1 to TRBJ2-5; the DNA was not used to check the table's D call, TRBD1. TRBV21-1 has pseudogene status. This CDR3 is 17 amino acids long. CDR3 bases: TGTGCCAGCAGCAAAGGAGGGGGTCGTAACTCTCAAGAGACCCAGTACTTC. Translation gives CASSKGGGRNSQETQYF.

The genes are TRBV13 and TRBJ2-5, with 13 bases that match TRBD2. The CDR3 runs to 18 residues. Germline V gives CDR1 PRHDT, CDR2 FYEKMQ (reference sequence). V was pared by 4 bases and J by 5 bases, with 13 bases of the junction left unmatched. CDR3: CASSSKPGTSGTGETQYF. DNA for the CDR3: TGTGCCAGCAGCTCAAAGCCGGGGACTAGCGGGACGGGGGAGACCCAGTACTTC. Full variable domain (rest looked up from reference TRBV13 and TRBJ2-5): AAGVIQSPRHLIKEKRETATLKCYPIPRHDTVYWYQQGPGQDPQFLISFYEKMQSDKGSIPDRFSAQQFSDYHSELNMSSLELGDSALYFCASSSKPGTSGTGETQYFGPGTRLLVL.

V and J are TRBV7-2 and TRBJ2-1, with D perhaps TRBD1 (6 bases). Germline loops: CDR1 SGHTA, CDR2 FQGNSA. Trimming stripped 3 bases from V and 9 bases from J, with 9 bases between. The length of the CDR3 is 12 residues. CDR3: CASSFKGVEQFF. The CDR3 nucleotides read TGTGCCAGCAGCTTTAAGGGGGTTGAGCAGTTCTTC.

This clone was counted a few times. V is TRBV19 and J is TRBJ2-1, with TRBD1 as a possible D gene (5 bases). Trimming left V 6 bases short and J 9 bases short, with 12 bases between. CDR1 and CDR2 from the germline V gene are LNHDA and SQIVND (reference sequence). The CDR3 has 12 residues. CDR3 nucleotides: TGTGCCAGTAGCCCGACAGCCGGTGAGCAGTTCTTC. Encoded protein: CASSPTAGEQFF.

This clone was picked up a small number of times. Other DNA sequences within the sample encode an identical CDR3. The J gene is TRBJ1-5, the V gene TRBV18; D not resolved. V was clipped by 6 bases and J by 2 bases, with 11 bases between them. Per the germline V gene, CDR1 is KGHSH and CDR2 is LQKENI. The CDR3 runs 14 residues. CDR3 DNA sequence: TGTGCCAGCTCCCCCCGGTCGGGCAATCAGCCCCAGCATTTT. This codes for CASSPRSGNQPQHF. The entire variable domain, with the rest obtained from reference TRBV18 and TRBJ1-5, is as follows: NAGVMQNPRHLVRRRGQEARLRCSPMKGHSHVYWYRQLPEEGLKFMVYLQKENIIDESGMPKERFSAEFPKEGPSILRIQQVVRGDSAAYFCASSPRSGNQPQHFGDGTRLSIL.

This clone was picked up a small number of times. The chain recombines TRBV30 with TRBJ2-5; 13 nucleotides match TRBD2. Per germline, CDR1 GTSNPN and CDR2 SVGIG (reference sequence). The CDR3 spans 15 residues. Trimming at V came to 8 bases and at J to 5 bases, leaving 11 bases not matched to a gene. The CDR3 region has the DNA TGTGCCGGCTCCGGGACTAGCGGGGAGAGCGAGACCCAGTACTTC. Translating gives CAGSGTSGESETQYF.

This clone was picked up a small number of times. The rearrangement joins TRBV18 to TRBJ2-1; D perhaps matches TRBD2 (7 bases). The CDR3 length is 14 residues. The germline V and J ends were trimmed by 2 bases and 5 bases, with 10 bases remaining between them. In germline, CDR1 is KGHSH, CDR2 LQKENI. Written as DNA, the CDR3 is TGTGCCAGCTCACCAGCGGGGGCGGACAATGAGCAGTTCTTC. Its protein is CASSPAGADNEQFF.

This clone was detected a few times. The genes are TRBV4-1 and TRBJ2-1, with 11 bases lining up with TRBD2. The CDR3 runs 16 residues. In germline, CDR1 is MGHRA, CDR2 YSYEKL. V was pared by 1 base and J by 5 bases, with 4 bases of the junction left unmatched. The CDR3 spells CASSQGIAGGNNEQFF. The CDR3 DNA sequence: TGCGCCAGCAGCCAAGGGATAGCGGGGGGGAACAATGAGCAGTTCTTC.

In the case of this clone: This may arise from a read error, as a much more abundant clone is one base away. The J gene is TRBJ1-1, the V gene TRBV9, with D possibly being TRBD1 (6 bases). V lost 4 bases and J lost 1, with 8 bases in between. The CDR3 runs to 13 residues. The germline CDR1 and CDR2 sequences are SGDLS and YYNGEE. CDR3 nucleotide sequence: TGTGCCAGCAGCCGACAGGCGAACACTGAAGCTTTCTTT. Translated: CASSRQANTEAFF.

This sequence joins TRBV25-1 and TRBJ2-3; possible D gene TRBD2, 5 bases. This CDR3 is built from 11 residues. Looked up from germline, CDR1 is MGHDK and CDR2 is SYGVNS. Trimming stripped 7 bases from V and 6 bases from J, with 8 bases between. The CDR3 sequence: CASIRGDTQYF. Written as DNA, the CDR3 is TGTGCCAGCATAAGAGGGGATACGCAGTATTTT.

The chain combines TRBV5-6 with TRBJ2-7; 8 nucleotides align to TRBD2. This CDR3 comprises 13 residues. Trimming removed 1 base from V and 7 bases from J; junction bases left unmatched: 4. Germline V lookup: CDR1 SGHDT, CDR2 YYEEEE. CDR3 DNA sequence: TGTGCCAGCAGCTTGCGGACTAGCCGAGAGCAGTACTTC. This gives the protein CASSLRTSREQYF.

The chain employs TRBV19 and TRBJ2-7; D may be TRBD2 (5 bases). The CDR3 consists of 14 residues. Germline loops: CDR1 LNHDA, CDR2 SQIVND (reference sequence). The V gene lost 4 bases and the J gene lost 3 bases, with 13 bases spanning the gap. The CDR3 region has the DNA TGTGCCAGTAGTACGAACGAGGGTCTCTACGAGCAGTACTTC. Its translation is CASSTNEGLYEQYF.